This TCR beta chain appears in the sequencing data of a study of CDR3 diversity in severe acne. TCRdb itself ran the PCR reads through MiXCR, one entry per CDR3 protein. There are about 90,000 distinct CDR3 sequences in the sample; 49% occur only once, and around a tenth lies in the top ten. V lost 6 bases and J lost 4, with 18 bases in between. From germline, CDR1 is SQVTM and CDR2 ANQGSEA. The CDR3 contains 14 residues. The chain joins TRBV29-1 to TRBJ1-1; a possible D gene is TRBD1 (6 bases). The sequence came from a male donor with severe acne vulgaris. The sample consisted of blood. CDR3 bases: TGCAGCGTCGGTTGGTACAGGGAGGGCACTGAAGCTTTCTTT. Encoded protein: CSVGWYREGTEAFF.